The 3 T cell receptor beta chains below come from one sample, sequenced in a study of T cell responses to AZD1222 COVID-19 vaccine. Assay: immunoSEQ multiplex PCR; the TCRdb copy retains only in-frame clones and omits some. The data contain under 150,000 clones, approximately 90% of them singletons. This specimen was peripheral blood, taken on day 0 of AZD1222 vaccination. These receptors originate from an adult in good health.

J is TRBJ2-1 and V is TRBV3-1 (or the pseudogene TRBV3-2); 8 bases are a match to TRBD1. CDR1 is LGHDT and CDR2 is YNNKEL in the germline V gene (reference sequence). The junction had 9 bases not matched to a gene; V was cut back by 1 base and J by 7 bases. The CDR3 has 16 residues. CDR3 loop: CASSQGAGQVVNEQFF. DNA for the CDR3: TGTGCCAGCAGCCAAGGGGCGGGACAGGTGGTGAATGAGCAGTTCTTC.

The genes are TRBV24-1 and TRBJ1-5; D remains ambiguous. Trimming pared 5 bases from V and 1 base from J, leaving 5 bases between. The CDR3 is made up of 13 amino acids. Germline lookup yields CDR1 KGHDR and CDR2 SFDVKD. The CDR3 is CATSGSSNQPQHF. The CDR3 nucleotides read TGTGCCACCAGTGGGTCCAGCAATCAGCCCCAGCATTTT.

This chain joins TRBV5-4 and TRBJ2-7; tentatively, D is TRBD2 (7 bases). The V and J ends lost 3 bases and 7 bases respectively, with 11 bases between them. Per the germline V gene, CDR1 is SGHNT and CDR2 is YYREEE (reference sequence). The CDR3 has 12 residues. CDR3 DNA: TGTGCCAGCAGCTGGGGGGGCCAGGAGCAGTACTTC. This gives the protein CASSWGGQEQYF.